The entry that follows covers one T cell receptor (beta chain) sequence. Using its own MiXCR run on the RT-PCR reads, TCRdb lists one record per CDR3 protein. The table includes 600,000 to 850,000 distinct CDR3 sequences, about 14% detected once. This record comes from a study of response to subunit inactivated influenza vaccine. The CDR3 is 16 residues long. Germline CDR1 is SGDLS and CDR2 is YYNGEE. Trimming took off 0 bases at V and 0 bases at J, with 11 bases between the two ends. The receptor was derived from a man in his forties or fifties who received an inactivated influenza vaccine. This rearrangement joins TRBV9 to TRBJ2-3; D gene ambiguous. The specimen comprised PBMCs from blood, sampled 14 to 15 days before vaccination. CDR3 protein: CASSVDTPTSTDTQYF. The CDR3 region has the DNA TGTGCCAGCAGCGTAGACACTCCTACTAGCACAGATACGCAGTATTTT. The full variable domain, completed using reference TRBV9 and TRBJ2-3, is DSGVTQTPKHLITATGQRVTLRCSPRSGDLSVYWYQQSLDQGLQFLIQYYNGEERAKGNILERFSAQQFPDLHSELNLSSLELGDSALYFCASSVDTPTSTDTQYFGPGTRLTVL.